The entry below gives a single T cell receptor (beta chain) sequence along with its context. Its antigen is unidentified. These data are taken from a study of a mutant IDH1 vaccine in newly diagnosed glioma. Regarding time point: week 5, during vaccination. Vaccination comprised doses that each held 300 ug of mutant IDH1 20-mer peptide, plus topical imiquimod. Germline trimming cut 6 bases from V and 4 bases from J; bases unmatched to any gene: 7. The CDR3 is 14 residues long. CDR1 is LNHDA and CDR2 is SQIVND in the germline V gene (reference sequence). Clones were sequenced by immunoSEQ multiplex PCR, and TCRdb holds only the in-frame ones, with some missing. The sample contains roughly 40,000 clones, 80% to 95% of which appear only once.

This TCR came from a man aged 45-65 years with glioma. The genes are TRBV19 and TRBJ1-1; TRBD1 matches 8 bases. Specimen: PBMCs, collected from a glioma patient whose treatment included an IDH1 peptide vaccine. The CDR3 here is CASRTGQVVTEAFF. CDR3 coding DNA: TGTGCCAGTAGGACGGGACAGGTGGTCACTGAAGCTTTCTTT. The full variable domain, rest sourced from reference TRBV19 and TRBJ1-1, is DGGITQSPKYLFRKEGQNVTLSCEQNLNHDAMYWYRQDPGQGLRLIYYSQIVNDFQKGDIAEGYSVSREKKESFPLTVTSAQKNPTAFYLCASRTGQVVTEAFFGQGTRLTVV.